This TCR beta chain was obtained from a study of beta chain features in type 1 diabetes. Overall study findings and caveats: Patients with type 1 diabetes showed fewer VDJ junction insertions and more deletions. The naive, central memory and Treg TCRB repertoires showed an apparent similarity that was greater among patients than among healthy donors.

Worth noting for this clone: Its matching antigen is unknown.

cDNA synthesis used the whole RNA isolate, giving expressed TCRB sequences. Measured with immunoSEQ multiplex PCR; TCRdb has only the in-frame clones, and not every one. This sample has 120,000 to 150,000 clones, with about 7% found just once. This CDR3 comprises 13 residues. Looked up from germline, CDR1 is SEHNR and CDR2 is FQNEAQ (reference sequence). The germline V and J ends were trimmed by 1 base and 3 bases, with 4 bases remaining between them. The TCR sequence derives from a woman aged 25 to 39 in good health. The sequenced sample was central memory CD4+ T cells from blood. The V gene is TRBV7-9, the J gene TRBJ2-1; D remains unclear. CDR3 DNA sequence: TGTGCCAGCAGCTTAGGAGACTACAATGAGCAGTTCTTC. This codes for CASSLGDYNEQFF.